This TCR beta chain was captured in a study of metastatic and nonmetastatic thyroid tumors. About the research overall: Repertoires were compared across blood and tumor or nodule tissue from malignant and benign thyroid patients.

The CDR3 sequence is 14 residues long. CDR1 is MDHEN and CDR2 is SYDVKM in the germline V gene. Trimming took off 5 bases at V and 3 bases at J, with 11 bases between the two ends. Treatment of any kind had been given to no patient before thyroid surgery. TCRdb re-analyzed the PCR reads using MiXCR. Of approximately 70,000 clones listed, just over 4% were seen once; the top ten hold about 20%. This clone was observed many times. Its antigen is not known. Findings of the study overall: Versus benign nodules, malignant thyroid tumors reportedly had significantly higher TCR beta diversity, in blood and tumor.

The chain is built from TRBV28 and TRBJ2-1; D is perhaps TRBD2 (6 bases). Source material: blood. This receptor was obtained from a female donor with papillary thyroid cancer or a benign thyroid nodule (not recorded which). Some clones in this sample may be carry-over from other donors' samples. Written as DNA, the CDR3 is TGTGCCAGCAGTCCCCCGGGACTCTACAATGAGCAGTTCTTC. It encodes CASSPPGLYNEQFF.